This is a list of T cell receptor beta chains from one sample in a study of OX40 agonist ivuxolimab in advanced cancers. This table comes from immunoSEQ multiplex PCR, and its TCRdb copy is limited to in-frame clones, with some not included. There are approximately 43,000 clones in the sample; more than 80% occur only once, and roughly 0.58% lies in the top ten. Sequencing used CD4+ or CD8+ T cells sorted from blood, obtained in a trial of the OX40 agonist ivuxolimab. The receptors shown here come from an adult with an advanced solid tumor such as melanoma, head and neck, liver or kidney cancer. Both conserved end residues are part of each CDR3. Each record gives: CDR3 DNA, CDR3 protein, J gene, D gene, V gene. D genes are given only for firm matches.

cdr3_nt: TGTGCCAGCGCGGGACAGGGAAATTCACCCCTCCACTTT
cdr3_aa: CASAGQGNSPLHF
j_call: TRBJ1-6
d_call: TRBD1
v_call: TRBV19

cdr3_nt: TGTGCCAGCAGCTTAAGGCAGACCTACGAGCAGTACTTC
cdr3_aa: CASSLRQTYEQYF
j_call: TRBJ2-7
d_call: -
v_call: TRBV7-6

cdr3_nt: TGTGCCAGCAGTTACGTTCCCTCTGGGGCCAACGTCCTGACTTTC
cdr3_aa: CASSYVPSGANVLTF
j_call: TRBJ2-6
d_call: -
v_call: TRBV6-5

cdr3_nt: TGTGCCAGCAGCCCCACCGTGAATAACTATGGCTACACCTTC
cdr3_aa: CASSPTVNNYGYTF
j_call: TRBJ1-2
d_call: -
v_call: TRBV11-2

cdr3_nt: TGTGCCAGCAGCTTAACCGCTAACTATGGCTACACCTTC
cdr3_aa: CASSLTANYGYTF
j_call: TRBJ1-2
d_call: -
v_call: TRBV5-4

cdr3_nt: TGTGCCAGCAGTATGACCCTAACGCGGGGCTACACCTTC
cdr3_aa: CASSMTLTRGYTF
j_call: TRBJ1-2
d_call: -
v_call: TRBV6-5

cdr3_nt: TGTGCCAGCAGCTTAGATCCGAACACTGAAGCTTTCTTT
cdr3_aa: CASSLDPNTEAFF
j_call: TRBJ1-1
d_call: -
v_call: TRBV7-8

cdr3_nt: TGTGCCAGCAGCTTAAGTGGGAATAGCAATCAGCCCCAGCATTTT
cdr3_aa: CASSLSGNSNQPQHF
j_call: TRBJ1-5
d_call: -
v_call: TRBV7-3

cdr3_nt: TGTGCCAGCAGCTTAGATCCAATGAACACTGAAGCTTTCTTT
cdr3_aa: CASSLDPMNTEAFF
j_call: TRBJ1-1
d_call: -
v_call: TRBV11-3

cdr3_nt: TGCGCCAGCAGTTGCTCTAGCAATCAGCCCCAGCATTTT
cdr3_aa: CASSCSSNQPQHF
j_call: TRBJ1-5
d_call: -
v_call: TRBV10-1